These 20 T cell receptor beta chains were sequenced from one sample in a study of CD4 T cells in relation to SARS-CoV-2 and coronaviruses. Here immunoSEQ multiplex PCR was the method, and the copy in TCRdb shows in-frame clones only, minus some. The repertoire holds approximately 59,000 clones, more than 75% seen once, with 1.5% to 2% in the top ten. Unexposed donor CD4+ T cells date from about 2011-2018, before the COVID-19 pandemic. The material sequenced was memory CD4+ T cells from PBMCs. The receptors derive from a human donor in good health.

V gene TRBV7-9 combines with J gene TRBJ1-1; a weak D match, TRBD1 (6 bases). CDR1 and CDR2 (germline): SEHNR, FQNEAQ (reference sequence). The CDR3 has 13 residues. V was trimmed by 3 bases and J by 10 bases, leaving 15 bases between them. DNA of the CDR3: TGTGCCAGCAGCTTCAAAGACAGGACTTCAGCTTTCTTT. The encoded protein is CASSFKDRTSAFF.

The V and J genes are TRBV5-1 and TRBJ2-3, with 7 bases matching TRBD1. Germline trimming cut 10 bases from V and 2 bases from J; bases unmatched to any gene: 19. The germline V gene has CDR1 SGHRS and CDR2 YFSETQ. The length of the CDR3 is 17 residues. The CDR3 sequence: CARELDRATDDTDTQYF. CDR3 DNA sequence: TGCGCCCGTGAACTAGACAGGGCAACGGATGACACAGATACGCAGTATTTT.

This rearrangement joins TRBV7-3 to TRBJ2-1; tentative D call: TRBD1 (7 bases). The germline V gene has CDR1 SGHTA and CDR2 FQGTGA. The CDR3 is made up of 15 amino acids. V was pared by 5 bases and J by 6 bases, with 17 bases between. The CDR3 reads CASSNQGGPGNEQFF. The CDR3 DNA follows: TGTGCCAGCAGCAACCAGGGGGGACCGGGCAATGAGCAGTTCTTC.

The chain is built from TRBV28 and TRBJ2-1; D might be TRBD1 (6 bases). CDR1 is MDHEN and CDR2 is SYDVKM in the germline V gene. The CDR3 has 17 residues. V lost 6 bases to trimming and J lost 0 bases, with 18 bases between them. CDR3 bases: TGTGCCAGCAGACCTAAGGACAGCGCAAGCTCCTACAATGAGCAGTTCTTC. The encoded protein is CASRPKDSASSYNEQFF.

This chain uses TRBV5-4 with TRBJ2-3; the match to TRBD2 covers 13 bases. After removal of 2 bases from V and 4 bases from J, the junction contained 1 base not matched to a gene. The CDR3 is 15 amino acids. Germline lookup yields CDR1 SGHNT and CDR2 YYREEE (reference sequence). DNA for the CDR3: TGTGCCAGCAGCTTACTAGCGGGGGGGTCAGATACGCAGTATTTT. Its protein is CASSLLAGGSDTQYF.

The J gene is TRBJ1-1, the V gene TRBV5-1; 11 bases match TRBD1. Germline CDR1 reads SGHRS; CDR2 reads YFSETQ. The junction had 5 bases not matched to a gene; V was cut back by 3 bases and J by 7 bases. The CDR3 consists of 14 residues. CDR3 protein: CASSWTGGGSEAFF. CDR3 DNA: TGCGCCAGCAGCTGGACAGGGGGCGGGAGTGAAGCTTTCTTT.

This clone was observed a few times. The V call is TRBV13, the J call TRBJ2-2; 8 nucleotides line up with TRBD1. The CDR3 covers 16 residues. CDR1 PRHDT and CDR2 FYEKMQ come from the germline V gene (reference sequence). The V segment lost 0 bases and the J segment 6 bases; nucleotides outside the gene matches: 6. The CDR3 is CASSLGRQGLPGELFF. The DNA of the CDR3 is TGTGCCAGCAGCTTAGGTCGACAGGGGCTTCCCGGGGAGCTGTTTTTT.

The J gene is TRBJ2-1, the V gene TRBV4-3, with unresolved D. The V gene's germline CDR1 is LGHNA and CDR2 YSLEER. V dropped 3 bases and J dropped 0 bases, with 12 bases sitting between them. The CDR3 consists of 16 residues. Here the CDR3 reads CASSQGLMRSYNEQFF. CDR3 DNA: TGCGCCAGCAGCCAGGGCTTAATGCGCTCCTACAATGAGCAGTTCTTC.

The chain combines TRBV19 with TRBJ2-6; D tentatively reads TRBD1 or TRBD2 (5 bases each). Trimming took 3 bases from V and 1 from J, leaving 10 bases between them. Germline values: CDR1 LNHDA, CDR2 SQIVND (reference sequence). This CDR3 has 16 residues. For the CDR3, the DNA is TGTGCCAGTAGTATTGGGTGGGGGTCTGGGGCCAACGTCCTGACTTTC. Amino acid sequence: CASSIGWGSGANVLTF.

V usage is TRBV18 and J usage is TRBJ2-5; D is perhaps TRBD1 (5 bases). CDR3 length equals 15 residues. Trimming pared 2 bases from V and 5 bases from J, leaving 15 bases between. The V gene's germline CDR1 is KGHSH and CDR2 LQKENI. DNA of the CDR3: TGTGCCAGCTCACCAAACACAGGCAGGCGTGAGACCCAGTACTTC. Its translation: CASSPNTGRRETQYF. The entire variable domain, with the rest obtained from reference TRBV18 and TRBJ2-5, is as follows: NAGVMQNPRHLVRRRGQEARLRCSPMKGHSHVYWYRQLPEEGLKFMVYLQKENIIDESGMPKERFSAEFPKEGPSILRIQQVVRGDSAAYFCASSPNTGRRETQYFGPGTRLLVL.

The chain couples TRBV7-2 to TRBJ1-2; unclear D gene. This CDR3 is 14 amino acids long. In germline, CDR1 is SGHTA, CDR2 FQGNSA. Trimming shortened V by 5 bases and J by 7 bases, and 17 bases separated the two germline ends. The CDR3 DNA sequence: TGTGCCAGCAGCGGGAGGGCAGCCCTCCTTGGCTACACCTTC. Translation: CASSGRAALLGYTF.

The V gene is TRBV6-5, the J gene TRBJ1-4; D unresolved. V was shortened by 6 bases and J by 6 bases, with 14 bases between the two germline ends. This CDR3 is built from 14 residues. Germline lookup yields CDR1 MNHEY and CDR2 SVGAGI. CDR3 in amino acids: CASRATFTDEKLFF. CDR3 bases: TGTGCCAGCAGGGCGACATTCACGGATGAAAAACTGTTTTTT.

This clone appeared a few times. The CDR3, as DNA: TGCGCCAGCAGCTTGGTTCGGACGGGACAAAGAGATACGCAGTATTTT. Its translation: CASSLVRTGQRDTQYF. The chain links TRBV5-1 to TRBJ2-3, with D tentatively TRBD1 (6 bases). V was shortened by 0 bases and J by 5 bases, with 16 bases between the two germline ends. The CDR3 loop spans 16 amino acids. The germline V gene has CDR1 SGHRS and CDR2 YFSETQ.

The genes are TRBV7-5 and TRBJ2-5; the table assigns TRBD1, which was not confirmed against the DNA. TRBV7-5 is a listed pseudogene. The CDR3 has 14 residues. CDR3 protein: CVRSFQSYQETQYF. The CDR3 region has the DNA TGTGTCAGAAGCTTCCAGTCTTACCAAGAGACCCAGTACTTC.

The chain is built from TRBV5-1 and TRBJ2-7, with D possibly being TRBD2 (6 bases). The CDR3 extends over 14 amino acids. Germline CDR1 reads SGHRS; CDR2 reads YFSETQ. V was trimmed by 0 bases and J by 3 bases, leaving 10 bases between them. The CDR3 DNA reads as TGCGCCAGCAGCTTGGCCGGGGGAGACTACGAGCAGTACTTC. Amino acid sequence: CASSLAGGDYEQYF.

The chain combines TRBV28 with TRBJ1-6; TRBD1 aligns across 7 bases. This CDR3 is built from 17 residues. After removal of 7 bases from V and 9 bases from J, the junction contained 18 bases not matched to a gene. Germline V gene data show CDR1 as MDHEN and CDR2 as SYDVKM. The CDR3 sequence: CASNRGQARLLSSPLHF. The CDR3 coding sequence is TGTGCCAGCAATAGGGGGCAGGCGCGGCTCCTGAGTTCACCCCTCCACTTT.

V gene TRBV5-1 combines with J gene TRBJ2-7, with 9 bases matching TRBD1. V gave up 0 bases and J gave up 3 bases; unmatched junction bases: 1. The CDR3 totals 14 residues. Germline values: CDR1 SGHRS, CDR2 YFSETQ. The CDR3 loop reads CASSLDRGLYEQYF. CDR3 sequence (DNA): TGCGCCAGCAGCTTGGACAGGGGGCTCTACGAGCAGTACTTC.

CDR3 sequence: CASSGGTGNTEAFF. DNA of the CDR3: TGTGCCAGCAGCGGCGGGACAGGGAACACTGAAGCTTTCTTT. The chain couples TRBV2 to TRBJ1-1; 8 nucleotides line up with TRBD1. CDR3 size: 14 residues. The trim removed 6 bases at V and 1 base at J, leaving 4 bases unmatched. Germline CDR1 SNHLY, CDR2 FYNNEI.

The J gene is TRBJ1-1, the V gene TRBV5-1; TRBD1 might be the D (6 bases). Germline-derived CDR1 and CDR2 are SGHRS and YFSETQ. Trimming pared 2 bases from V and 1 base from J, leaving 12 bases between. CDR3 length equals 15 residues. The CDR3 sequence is CASSFQQGKNTEAFF. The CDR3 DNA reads TGCGCCAGCAGCTTTCAACAGGGTAAGAACACTGAAGCTTTCTTT.

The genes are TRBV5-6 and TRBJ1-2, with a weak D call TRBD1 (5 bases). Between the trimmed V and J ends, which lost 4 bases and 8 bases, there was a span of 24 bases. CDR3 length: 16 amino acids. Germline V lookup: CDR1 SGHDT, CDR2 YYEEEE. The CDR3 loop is CASSLGPTSWIGGYTF. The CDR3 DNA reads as TGTGCCAGCAGCCTGGGACCGACCTCCTGGATAGGAGGCTACACCTTC.